The 12 T cell receptor beta chains presented below share a single source sample, sequenced in a study of vaccination effects on CD4 cells after COVID-19. Antigens of these TCRs are unknown. TCRdb's table, derived via immunoSEQ multiplex PCR, lists solely in-frame clones and lacks some. The data hold almost 15,000 clones, with about 70% observed a single time. ViraFEST used viral peptide pools to expand antigen-specific CD4+ T cells before sequencing. Culture lasted 10 days before CD4+ T cell isolation. SARS-CoV-2 infected the person between March and December 2020, as confirmed by PCR. It was two doses of either the BNT162b2 or mRNA-1273 vaccine that participants received. The material was CD4+ T cells from PBMCs cultured with HCoV-NL63 spike peptides, obtained after COVID-19 vaccination. These receptors were taken from a human donor who had a prior SARS-CoV-2 infection.

The chain links TRBV2 to TRBJ2-6; D is uncertain. CDR3 length equals 15 residues. Germline CDR1 is SNHLY and CDR2 is FYNNEI. Trimming cost V 0 bases and J 2 bases, with 5 bases left between them. CDR3 amino acids: CASSEALPGANVLTF. CDR3 coding DNA: TGTGCCAGCAGTGAAGCGCTCCCTGGGGCCAACGTCCTGACTTTC.

The V and J genes are TRBV5-1 and TRBJ2-5, with TRBD2 as a possible D gene (6 bases). V lost 2 bases to trimming and J lost 2 bases, with 13 bases between them. The CDR3 covers 15 residues. Germline CDR1 is SGHRS and CDR2 is YFSETQ. The chain's CDR3 is CASSFSPGGQETQYF. CDR3 DNA sequence: TGCGCCAGCAGCTTTAGTCCCGGAGGGCAAGAGACCCAGTACTTC.

V usage is TRBV18 and J usage is TRBJ1-2; 8 bases line up with TRBD1. Per the germline V gene, CDR1 is KGHSH and CDR2 is LQKENI. The CDR3 runs 14 residues. V dropped 3 bases and J dropped 7; count of bases not matched to a gene: 7. CDR3 coding DNA: TGTGCCAGCTCACCCAGGACAGGGAGGGTTGGCTACACCTTC. Amino acids: CASSPRTGRVGYTF.

The chain carries TRBV6-2 or TRBV6-3 and TRBJ1-2, with D hard to call. Germline V gene sequence: CDR1 MNHEY, CDR2 SVGEGT. The V and J ends lost 0 bases and 9 bases respectively, with 11 bases between them. This CDR3 has 13 residues. This CDR3 reads CASSYSSPIRYTF. CDR3 in DNA: TGTGCCAGCAGTTACTCGAGCCCGATACGCTACACCTTC.

The chain has TRBV28 and TRBJ2-7, with a possible D match to TRBD1 (6 bases). The CDR3 contains 14 residues. The V end was cut by 2 bases, the J end by 5 bases, with 13 bases between. Per germline, CDR1 MDHEN and CDR2 SYDVKM. The DNA of the CDR3 is TGTGCCAGCAGTTTACTTGAGGGGGTAAACGAGCAGTACTTC. This codes for CASSLLEGVNEQYF.

The chain links TRBV30 to TRBJ2-7, with 7 bases aligning to TRBD1. CDR1 GTSNPN and CDR2 SVGIG come from the germline V gene (reference sequence). The CDR3 spans 14 residues. Unmatched junction bases numbered 5, after V lost 3 bases and J lost 0 bases. In DNA form, the CDR3 reads TGTGCCTGGAGGCGGACAGGACTCTCCTACGAGCAGTACTTC. Protein product: CAWRRTGLSYEQYF. The full variable domain, in which reference TRBV30 and TRBJ2-7 provide the parts outside the CDR3, is SQTIHQWPATLVQPVGSPLSLECTVEGTSNPNLYWYRQAAGRGLQLLFYSVGIGQISSEVPQNLSASRPQDRQFILSSKKLLLSDSGFYLCAWRRTGLSYEQYFGPGTRLTVT.

The chain employs TRBV2 and TRBJ2-3, with a tentative D call TRBD1 (6 bases). V dropped 5 bases and J dropped 4 bases, with 16 bases sitting between them. The CDR3 is 15 amino acids. The germline V gene encodes CDR1 SNHLY and CDR2 FYNNEI. The DNA of the CDR3 is TGTGCCAGCAGTTATACAGGGTCAGGGGCAGATACGCAGTATTTT. Protein sequence: CASSYTGSGADTQYF.

The chain is built from TRBV6-5 and TRBJ1-5, with D hard to call. CDR3 size: 13 residues. Per germline, CDR1 MNHEY and CDR2 SVGAGI. V was cut by 0 bases and J by 9 bases, with 9 bases left in between. As DNA, the CDR3 is TGTGCCAGCAGTTACTCCCGGGGAATGCCCCAGCATTTT. This codes for CASSYSRGMPQHF.

This CDR3 is CASSGPSSVQPQHF. The CDR3 DNA is TGTGCCAGCAGTGGCCCGTCCTCGGTTCAGCCCCAGCATTTT. This rearrangement joins TRBV25-1 to TRBJ1-5; D gene ambiguous. V was trimmed by 4 bases and J by 6 bases, leaving 13 bases between them. The germline V gene encodes CDR1 MGHDK and CDR2 SYGVNS. CDR3 length equals 14 residues.

V usage is TRBV2 and J usage is TRBJ1-6; a possible D gene is TRBD1 (5 bases). Germline values: CDR1 SNHLY, CDR2 FYNNEI. CDR3 length: 15 amino acids. V dropped 3 bases and J dropped 9 bases, with 15 bases sitting between them. Here the CDR3 DNA reads TGTGCCAGCAGTGAGGGCGACAGCCTCTTTTCACCCCTCCACTTT. Its translation: CASSEGDSLFSPLHF.

This clone turned up a few times. The chain links TRBV27 to TRBJ2-7; D remains unclear. Per germline, CDR1 MNHEY and CDR2 SMNVEV (reference sequence). This CDR3 has 14 residues. Trimming left V 3 bases short and J 0 bases short, with 9 bases between. This CDR3 reads CASSFVASSYEQYF. As DNA, the CDR3 is TGTGCCAGCAGTTTTGTGGCTAGCTCCTACGAGCAGTACTTC.

The CDR3 sequence: CASRARGGFNNEQFF. The CDR3 region has the DNA TGTGCCAGCAGGGCGAGGGGAGGCTTTAACAATGAGCAGTTCTTC. The V call is TRBV25-1, the J call TRBJ2-1; a possible D gene is TRBD2 (6 bases). V was shortened by 6 bases and J by 5 bases, with 17 bases between the two germline ends. The germline CDR1 and CDR2 sequences are MGHDK and SYGVNS. The CDR3 is made up of 15 amino acids. The full variable domain, in which reference TRBV25-1 and TRBJ2-1 provide the parts outside the CDR3, is EADIYQTPRYLVIGTGKKITLECSQTMGHDKMYWYQQDPGMELHLIHYSYGVNSTEKGDLSSESTVSRIRTEHFPLTLESARPSHTSQYLCASRARGGFNNEQFFGPGTRLTVL.